One TCR beta chain is described in this entry. This clonotype was detected many times. Its antigen is unknown. Qualities for individual bases were not recorded, and no much larger clone is one base off. This specimen comes from a study of T cells in Graves' hyperthyroidism and ophthalmopathy (dated by TCRdb to the late 2010s). General notes on the study: Peripheral blood samples were taken at initial diagnosis, before any treatment was given. The 90 or so discovery patients were randomly split 7:3 into training and test sets. After sampling, hyperthyroidism patients received methimazole starting at 30 mg daily, and ophthalmopathy patients received high-dose intravenous methylprednisolone. A discovery cohort of approximately 100 patients, roughly 45 with Graves' ophthalmopathy and approximately 60 with stable Graves' hyperthyroidism, was used to find distinguishing TCR V-J signatures. Whether ophthalmopathy could be predicted prospectively was tested in an independent validation cohort made up of approximately 19 hyperthyroidism patients plus 17 patients who later progressed to ophthalmopathy. The study also compared thyroid tissue and blood T-cell repertoires from five or six Graves' hyperthyroidism patients. The paper describes TCR Vbeta CDR3 sequencing of 140 or so peripheral blood samples, made up of 43 ophthalmopathy patients, around 78 hyperthyroidism patients and 17 progressor patients. Study-wide conclusions, independent of this receptor: Most expanded thyroid clonotypes (frequency above 0.001) were also found in blood, which suggests that blood repertoires may mirror thyroid immune responses. A model built on a 13 V-J signature distinguished ophthalmopathy from stable hyperthyroidism, reaching approximately 89% sensitivity and approximately 83% specificity in cross-validation and 80%/75% in testing. In validation, the model predicted progression to ophthalmopathy with approximately 69% sensitivity and less than 75% specificity, a median of 6.5 months before onset. Sample size was not statistically predetermined, and blinding of investigators to group allocation was not performed.

Amplification of TCR beta CDR3 regions was carried out from RNA transcripts. For the first round of RT-PCR on the TCR CDR3, the HTBI primer set was used together with the Qiagen OneStep RT-PCR kit. Libraries were constructed in a second round of multiplex PCR, after which size selection and purification were carried out. The libraries were sequenced on an Illumina HiSeq2000 using paired-end 100 bp reads. On the authors' methods: SOAPnuke was used to process the raw data, removing reads that contained adapters or uncalled bases, had a mean Phred below 15, or lacked an exact match to the constant primer or identifier. High-quality paired reads were merged using COPE v1.2.5, and each unique nucleotide sequence was defined as a clonotype. Clonotypes were aligned to IMGT TRBV, TRBD and TRBJ reference segments using MiTCR v1.1. Only V-J combinations with frequency above 0.0001, covering approximately 99% of repertoires, were analysed. A TCS score was defined as the ratio between F50 (clonal expansion) and ExV (chaos), using BLOSUM62-based TCRdist between CDR3 peptides within each V-J. Welch's t-statistics and random forest reduced roughly 540 V-J features to 13, which were used in a naive Bayes classifier (R e1071). Through fastp at Q25 and MiXCR, TCRdb rebuilt clones from the public reads, retaining in-frame beta chains. When rows share a CDR3 protein, they turn into one entry using the most common DNA and genes. TCRdb, not the original authors, processed these V and J calls. The sample table lists a few hundred thousand distinct CDR3 sequences, more than 15% of them with a count of one. Around 7.3% of the sample comes from the top ten.

A patient counted as having stable Graves' hyperthyroidism if no progression to ophthalmopathy occurred over 18 months of follow-up. The hyperthyroidism patients were between 18 and 65 years old and newly diagnosed, with a disease duration of less than 2 months. The study excluded patients with uncontrolled infections, other autoimmune diseases, pregnancy or lactation. Diagnoses were established on the basis of clinical symptoms, serum thyroxine and TRAb, thyroid ultrasound, and orbital computed tomography. PBMCs were isolated from 7.5 to 10 ml of fresh peripheral blood by Ficoll-Paque density gradient centrifugation. Total RNA was extracted with Trizol reagent, and quality was checked on an Agilent 2100 Bioanalyzer. The germline V gene yields SGHRS for CDR1 and YFSETQ for CDR2. A distance of 11 bases separates the germline ends of V and J, which lose 5 bases and 1 base respectively. The CDR3, from cysteine to phenylalanine, totals 14 residues. Of all the DNA, just the CDR3 is kept, 42 bases in frame from base 1.

This chain is built from TRBV5-1 and TRBJ2-3; no D segment can be confidently identified. The clonotype originates from a woman aged 25 to 39 with Graves' hyperthyroidism. Sequencing was done on a sample of blood. The DNA sequence is as follows: TGCGCCAGCAGTTTCCAGCCGGGCACAGATACGCAGTATTTT. Translation gives CASSFQPGTDTQYF.